This T cell receptor (beta chain) originates from a study of blood T cell repertoires in COVID-19. Looking at the study overall: Both acute and convalescent COVID-19 samples were obtained from the United States, Italy and Spain. PBMCs, B-cell-depleted T cells, or T cells provided the cDNA or gDNA that made up the material.

Authors' processing steps: Estimates of nucleated cell counts were drawn from the amplification of reference gene primers. This table comes from immunoSEQ multiplex PCR, and its TCRdb copy is limited to in-frame clones, with some not included. V and J calls and clone size are as listed in that table; D and trimming were resolved from the DNA. The data contain 150,000 or so clones, roughly 93% of them singletons. The ends lost 1 base at V and 6 bases at J; junction bases unmatched: 9. The CDR3 covers 17 residues. Germline CDR1 LGHDT, CDR2 YNNKEL (reference sequence). The receptor's source is a man between 18 and 35 years old with acute or convalescent COVID-19. Sequenced input: peripheral blood. The chain is built from TRBV3-1 (or the pseudogene TRBV3-2) and TRBJ2-2; 9 positions match TRBD2. CDR3 amino acids: CASSQGGLAGGPGELFF. In DNA form, the CDR3 reads TGTGCCAGCAGCCAAGGAGGTCTGGCGGGAGGGCCCGGGGAGCTGTTTTTT.